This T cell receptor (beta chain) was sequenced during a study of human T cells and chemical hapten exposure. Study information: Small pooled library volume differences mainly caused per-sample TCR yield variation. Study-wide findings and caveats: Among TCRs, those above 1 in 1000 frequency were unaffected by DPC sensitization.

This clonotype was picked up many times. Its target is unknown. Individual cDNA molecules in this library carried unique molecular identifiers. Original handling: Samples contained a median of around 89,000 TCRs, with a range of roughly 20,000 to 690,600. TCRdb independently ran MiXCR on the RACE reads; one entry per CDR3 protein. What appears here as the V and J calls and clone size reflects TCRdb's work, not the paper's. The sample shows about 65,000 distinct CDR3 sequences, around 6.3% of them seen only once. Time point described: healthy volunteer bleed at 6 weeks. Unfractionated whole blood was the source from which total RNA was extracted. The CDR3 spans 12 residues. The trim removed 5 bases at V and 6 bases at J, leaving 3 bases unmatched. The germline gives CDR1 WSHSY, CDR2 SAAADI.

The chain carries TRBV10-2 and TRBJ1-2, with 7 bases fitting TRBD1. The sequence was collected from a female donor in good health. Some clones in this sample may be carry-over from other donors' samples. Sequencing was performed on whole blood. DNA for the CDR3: TGCGCCAGCAGTCGTGACAGGGATGGCTACACCTTC. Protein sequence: CASSRDRDGYTF.